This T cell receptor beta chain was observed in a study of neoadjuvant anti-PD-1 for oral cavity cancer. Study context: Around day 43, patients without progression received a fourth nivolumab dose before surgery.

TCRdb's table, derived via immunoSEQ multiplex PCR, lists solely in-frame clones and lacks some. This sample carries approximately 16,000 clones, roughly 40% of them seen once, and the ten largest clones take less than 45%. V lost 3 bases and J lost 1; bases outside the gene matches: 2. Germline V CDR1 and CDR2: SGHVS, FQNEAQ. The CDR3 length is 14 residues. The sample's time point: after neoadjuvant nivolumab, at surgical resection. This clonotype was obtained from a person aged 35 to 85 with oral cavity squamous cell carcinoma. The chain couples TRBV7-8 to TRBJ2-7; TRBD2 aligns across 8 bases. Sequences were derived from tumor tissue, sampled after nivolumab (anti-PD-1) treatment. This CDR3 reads CASSFGGASYEQYF. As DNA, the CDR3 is TGTGCCAGCAGCTTCGGGGGGGCGTCCTACGAGCAGTACTTC.